The rows below give T cell receptor beta chains drawn from one sample of a study of T cells after yellow fever vaccination. From the 5' RACE reads, TCRdb called clonotypes with MiXCR, one entry per CDR3 protein. The sample includes 500,000 to 650,000 distinct CDR3 sequences, roughly 12% of them seen just once. The sequenced sample was PBMCs, obtained on the day of the yellow fever booster vaccination. The receptors shown here come from a man under 40 who received the YFV17D yellow fever vaccine. The CDR3 runs from the conserved cysteine through the conserved F or W. A D gene is named only where the DNA matches it firmly. Clone size, where shown, is once, few, many, or a class for clones that have expanded.

13,TRBV7-9,few,TRBJ1-5,-,CASSPMADQPQHF,TGTGCCAGCAGTCCGATGGCCGATCAGCCCCAGCATTTT
13,TRBV10-3,many,TRBJ2-5,-,CAISESGRETQYF,TGTGCCATCAGTGAGTCTGGACGAGAGACCCAGTACTTC
13,TRBV29-1,-,TRBJ1-1,-,CSAQGMGSTEAFF,TGCAGCGCTCAGGGGATGGGTAGCACTGAAGCTTTCTTT
16,TRBV7-2,few,TRBJ2-5,-,CASSRGAGSGRETQYF,TGTGCCAGCAGCCGAGGGGCGGGGAGCGGACGAGAGACCCAGTACTTC
15,TRBV28,many,TRBJ2-6,-,CASSQTDSGANVLTF,TGTGCCAGCAGCCAGACAGACTCTGGGGCCAACGTCCTGACTTTC
19,TRBV20-1,few,TRBJ2-3,TRBD2,CSARDAEQAGGRRGDTQYF,TGCAGTGCTAGAGATGCGGAACAAGCGGGAGGGCGTAGGGGAGATACGCAGTATTTT
14,TRBV5-1,few,TRBJ2-7,-,CASSLRTDGYEQYF,TGCGCCAGCAGCCTCAGGACAGACGGGTACGAGCAGTACTTC
17,TRBV20-1,-,TRBJ2-3,-,CSARDIMAGSGRDTQYF,TGCAGTGCTAGAGATATAATGGCGGGGTCCGGGAGAGATACGCAGTATTTT
14,TRBV6-1,few,TRBJ2-1,-,CASSGSGRYNEQFF,TGTGCCAGCAGTGGTAGCGGCCGATACAATGAGCAGTTCTTC
13,TRBV20-1,-,TRBJ2-7,-,CSASPGPRGEQYF,TGCAGTGCTAGCCCGGGCCCCAGAGGGGAGCAGTACTTC
16,TRBV5-5,-,TRBJ2-3,TRBD1,CASSLGGTGHTDTQYF,TGTGCCAGCAGCTTGGGTGGGACAGGGCACACAGATACGCAGTATTTT
15,TRBV6-1,few,TRBJ2-1,TRBD2,CASRSTSAPFSEQFF,TGTGCCAGCAGGTCGACTAGCGCGCCTTTCAGTGAGCAGTTCTTC
15,TRBV10-1,-,TRBJ2-1,TRBD2,CASSVDNLAGNEQFF,TGCGCCAGCAGTGTGGATAACCTAGCGGGAAATGAGCAGTTCTTC
19,TRBV6-5,-,TRBJ2-1,TRBD2,CASSYSTLSLAGVGNEQFF,TGTGCCAGCAGTTACTCGACCCTTTCACTAGCGGGAGTAGGGAATGAGCAGTTCTTC
16,TRBV27,-,TRBJ2-7,TRBD2,CASSLNRASGQYEQYF,TGTGCCAGCAGTTTAAACCGGGCTAGCGGGCAGTACGAGCAGTACTTC
14,TRBV5-1,few,TRBJ2-5,-,CASSLTTAQETQYF,TGCGCCAGCAGCTTAACGACAGCCCAAGAGACCCAGTACTTC
16,TRBV15,few,TRBJ2-3,-,CATSRESGHSTDTQYF,TGTGCCACCAGCAGAGAGAGCGGGCACAGCACAGATACGCAGTATTTT
14,TRBV19,few,TRBJ1-5,TRBD1,CASSNRGRNQPQHF,TGTGCCAGTTCAAACAGGGGTCGCAATCAGCCCCAGCATTTT
15,TRBV4-2,few,TRBJ2-7,TRBD1,CASSATGTGGDEQYF,TGTGCCAGCAGCGCCACCGGGACAGGGGGCGACGAGCAGTACTTC
15,TRBV20-1,-,TRBJ2-3,TRBD2,CSAPSSGRFSDTQYF,TGCAGTGCTCCCTCTAGCGGGAGGTTCTCAGATACGCAGTATTTT
15,TRBV24-1,-,TRBJ2-3,TRBD1,CATAEQGSSTDTQYF,TGTGCCACGGCTGAACAGGGGTCAAGCACAGATACGCAGTATTTT
19,TRBV11-3,-,TRBJ2-1,-,CASSLQRGWGSRKPNEQFF,TGTGCCAGCAGTCTTCAAAGGGGCTGGGGCTCTCGAAAACCCAATGAGCAGTTCTTC
18,TRBV3-1,few,TRBJ2-3,-,CASSQNYGSAGSSDTQYF,TGTGCCAGCAGCCAAAATTACGGGAGCGCCGGGTCGTCAGATACGCAGTATTTT
11,TRBV2,-,TRBJ1-2,-,CASGRGYGYTF,TGTGCCAGCGGGCGGGGGTATGGCTACACCTTC
14,TRBV27,-,TRBJ2-4,TRBD2,CASSSRTSGNIQYF,TGTGCCAGCAGTTCCAGGACTAGCGGGAACATTCAGTACTTC
13,TRBV12-3/TRBV12-4,few,TRBJ2-5,TRBD1,CASQDRAKETQYF,TGTGCCAGCCAGGACAGGGCGAAGGAGACCCAGTACTTC
13,TRBV5-1,many,TRBJ1-1,-,CASSAPGNTEAFF,TGCGCCAGCAGCGCACCAGGGAACACTGAAGCTTTCTTT
19,TRBV4-2,-,TRBJ2-2,TRBD2,CASSQARLAGGTNTGELFF,TGTGCCAGCAGCCAAGCAAGACTAGCGGGAGGAACGAACACCGGGGAGCTGTTTTTT
13,TRBV20-1,-,TRBJ2-4,-,CSAPTGYENIQYF,TGCAGTGCCCCAACAGGGTATGAAAACATTCAGTACTTC
15,TRBV9,few,TRBJ2-3,TRBD1,CASSVVGQGLNTQYF,TGTGCCAGCAGCGTAGTGGGACAGGGTTTGAATACGCAGTATTTT
12,TRBV30,-,TRBJ1-5,-,CAWSGGPQPQHF,TGTGCCTGGAGTGGGGGTCCTCAGCCCCAGCATTTT
14,TRBV20-1,few,TRBJ2-7,TRBD1,CSARTGQGAGEQYF,TGCAGTGCTAGAACCGGACAGGGCGCCGGCGAGCAGTACTTC
15,TRBV20-1,-,TRBJ2-1,-,CSAIRDVSKYNEQFF,TGCAGTGCTATAAGGGACGTATCTAAGTACAATGAGCAGTTCTTC
15,TRBV25-1,-,TRBJ2-3,TRBD2,CASSAGTRSTDTQYF,TGTGCCAGCAGCGCCGGGACTAGAAGCACAGATACGCAGTATTTT
14,TRBV20-1,-,TRBJ1-5,-,CSATRDVRNQPQHF,TGCAGTGCTACCCGCGACGTTCGCAATCAGCCCCAGCATTTT
15,TRBV5-6,-,TRBJ2-7,-,CASSPRDLNAYEQYF,TGTGCCAGCAGCCCCCGGGATTTAAACGCCTACGAGCAGTACTTC
14,TRBV5-4,-,TRBJ1-2,TRBD1,CASSFAGGDYGYTF,TGTGCCAGCAGTTTCGCAGGGGGCGACTATGGCTACACCTTC
14,TRBV20-1,-,TRBJ2-1,TRBD1,CSARNDGTEPELFF,TGCAGTGCTAGAAACGACGGGACAGAACCCGAGCTGTTCTTC
13,TRBV20-1,-,TRBJ2-1,TRBD1,CSASGTAHNEQFF,TGCAGTGCTTCCGGGACAGCCCACAATGAGCAGTTCTTC
17,TRBV25-1,-,TRBJ2-3,-,CASSPRAGAAGSDTQYF,TGTGCCAGCAGTCCCCGGGCCGGGGCCGCGGGTTCAGATACGCAGTATTTT
13,TRBV5-1,few,TRBJ1-1,-,CASKRQRGTEAFF,TGCGCCAGCAAACGCCAGAGGGGCACTGAAGCTTTCTTT
14,TRBV18,few,TRBJ2-5,TRBD1,CASSPTGAQETQYF,TGTGCCAGCTCACCAACAGGGGCCCAAGAGACCCAGTACTTC
14,TRBV7-2,few,TRBJ2-7,TRBD1,CASRPGTDGYEQYF,TGTGCCAGCAGACCCGGGACAGACGGCTACGAGCAGTACTTC
16,TRBV6-5,few,TRBJ1-2,-,CASSYLRRQGLYGYTF,TGTGCCAGCAGTTACCTCCGTAGGCAGGGTCTATATGGCTACACCTTC
15,TRBV29-1,-,TRBJ2-4,-,CSVEEQGKTKNIQYF,TGCAGCGTTGAAGAACAGGGAAAGACCAAAAACATTCAGTACTTC
13,TRBV15,-,TRBJ2-5,-,CATSRDRVETQYF,TGTGCCACCAGCAGAGATCGCGTAGAGACCCAGTACTTC
13,TRBV12-3/TRBV12-4,few,TRBJ1-6,-,CASSFLPDSPLHF,TGTGCCAGCAGTTTCCTTCCAGATTCACCCCTCCACTTT
12,TRBV5-1,many,TRBJ2-7,-,CASSPDDYEQYF,TGCGCCAGCAGCCCCGACGACTACGAGCAGTACTTC
17,TRBV18,few,TRBJ2-1,TRBD2,CASSPPGLAGPMDEQFF,TGTGCCAGCTCACCACCCGGACTAGCGGGACCTATGGATGAGCAGTTCTTC
16,TRBV20-1,-,TRBJ2-1,-,CSASPPRAGGYNEQFF,TGCAGTGCTAGCCCTCCTAGGGCGGGCGGATACAATGAGCAGTTCTTC
15,TRBV9,-,TRBJ2-1,-,CASSVTTGNYNEQFF,TGTGCCAGCAGCGTCACTACAGGGAATTACAATGAGCAGTTCTTC
14,TRBV7-2,-,TRBJ2-5,-,CASSPPSRPETQYF,TGTGCCAGCAGCCCCCCGTCACGACCGGAGACCCAGTACTTC
15,TRBV10-3,-,TRBJ2-7,-,CAISDPETSSYEQYF,TGTGCCATCAGTGATCCAGAAACGAGCTCCTACGAGCAGTACTTC